The rows below give T cell receptor beta chains drawn from one sample of a study of blood T cells in healthy people across ages. MiXCR, applied by TCRdb to the 5' RACE reads, yields one record per CDR3 protein. This sample has about 1.8 million distinct CDR3 sequences; 40% to 55% occur once, and the top ten carry over 2%. Sequenced material: blood. Receptors originate from a woman in her thirties or forties in good health. CDR3s include the opening cysteine and the closing phenylalanine or tryptophan. A D gene is named only where the DNA matches it firmly. Size tells how often a clone was seen (once, few, many) or the class of an expanded clone, and some rows leave it out.

>few|TRBJ2-6|-|TRBV12-3/TRBV12-4
TGTGCCAGCAGTTTGGGGGTACAGGGCTCTGGGGCCAACGTCCTGACTTTC
CASSLGVQGSGANVLTF
>-|TRBJ1-4|-|TRBV7-2
TGTGCCAGCAGCCCGCCGGGACATGGAGATGAAAAACTGTTTTTT
CASSPPGHGDEKLFF
>-|TRBJ2-7|-|TRBV7-2
TGTGCCAGCAGCTTAGGGCCCCTCTCCTACGAGCAGTACTTC
CASSLGPLSYEQYF
>-|TRBJ1-1|-|TRBV3-1
TGTGCCAGCAGCCAAACGGCGTCGAACACTGAAGCTTTCTTT
CASSQTASNTEAFF
>many|TRBJ2-1|-|TRBV6-5
TGTGCCAGCAGCTACCGGAGAGGCGAGTACAATGAGCAGTTCTTC
CASSYRRGEYNEQFF
>-|TRBJ1-1|-|TRBV9
TGTGCCAGCAGCGTAGAAATTGACGGGTCGGGGATCACTGAAGCTTTCTTT
CASSVEIDGSGITEAFF
>-|TRBJ1-5|-|TRBV28
TGTGCCGGCAGTTTAACACGGGGCAATCAGCCCCAGCATTTT
CAGSLTRGNQPQHF
>few|TRBJ1-2|TRBD1|TRBV27
TGTGCCAGCAGTCTCGACAGGGGGAGGGCAAACTATGGCTACACCTTC
CASSLDRGRANYGYTF
>once|TRBJ2-3|-|TRBV4-3
TGCGCCAGCAGCCAATCTGGGTTAGGCACAGATACGCAGTATTTT
CASSQSGLGTDTQYF
>-|TRBJ2-1|TRBD2|TRBV7-9
TGTGCCAGCAGCCACCCCCGGGGTAGCGGGGCAAGCTCCTACAATGAGCAGTTCTTC
CASSHPRGSGASSYNEQFF
>-|TRBJ2-1|TRBD2|TRBV20-1
TGCAGTGCTAGCCCCCGGGACTATGGGCACGAGCAGTTCTTC
CSASPRDYGHEQFF
>-|TRBJ2-5|-|TRBV7-2
TGTGCCAGCTCAACGCAGGTGATAGAGACCCAGTACTTC
CASSTQVIETQYF
>once|TRBJ2-4|TRBD1|TRBV7-2
TGTGCCAGCAGCTTGGTAGTTCGGACAGGGTCGTCCAAAAACATTCAGTACTTC
CASSLVVRTGSSKNIQYF
>-|TRBJ1-2|TRBD1|TRBV28
TGTGCCAGCAGCGGACAGGCAACACTCGGTGGCTACACCTTC
CASSGQATLGGYTF
>many|TRBJ2-7|-|TRBV4-3
TGCGCCAGCAGCCAAGATGAGGGTAGGGAGCAGTACTTC
CASSQDEGREQYF
>-|TRBJ2-7|-|TRBV12-3/TRBV12-4
TGTGCCAACACCCTGGGGCAGGGGAGGTACGAGCAGTACTTC
CANTLGQGRYEQYF
>-|TRBJ1-2|-|TRBV9
TGTGCCAGCAGCGTAGGCGGCCGACTCGCCTATGGCTACACCTTC
CASSVGGRLAYGYTF
>few|TRBJ2-4|-|TRBV14
TGTGCCAGCAGCCAAGGGGTCGTGCAGTACTTC
CASSQGVVQYF
>few|TRBJ2-1|-|TRBV7-2
TGTGCCAGCAGCCGAGAAACGCGACTCATAAATGAGCAGTTCTTC
CASSRETRLINEQFF
>-|TRBJ2-1|-|TRBV6-1
TGTGCCAGCAGTGAAGCGCTACGGTGGAGGGCTGGATACAATGAGCAGTTCTTC
CASSEALRWRAGYNEQFF
>once|TRBJ2-1|TRBD2|TRBV6-5
TGTGCCAGCAGGCCAGGGACTAGCGGGGGGCAGGGTGAGCAGTTCTTC
CASRPGTSGGQGEQFF
>-|TRBJ2-7|-|TRBV6-5
TGTGCCAGCAGTTACTTCTCAACGGCGGAATACAATGAGCAGTACTTC
CASSYFSTAEYNEQYF
>-|TRBJ2-5|-|TRBV6-5
TGTGCCAGCAGCCTTCACTGGCCCTACCAAGAGACCCAGTACTTC
CASSLHWPYQETQYF
>few|TRBJ1-2|TRBD1|TRBV12-3/TRBV12-4
TGTGCCAGCAGTCCCCGCGGACAGGAGGTTCGTGGCTACACCTTC
CASSPRGQEVRGYTF
>-|TRBJ1-2|-|TRBV6-5
-
CASSFGTGINGCTF
>-|TRBJ1-5|-|TRBV27
TGTGCCAGCATGGGGCCGGGTACCCAAATTAAAAATAGGCCCCAGCATTTT
CASMGPGTQIKNRPQHF
>-|TRBJ1-1|TRBD1|TRBV7-2
TGTGCCAGCAGCTCCCGGACAGGCTCGTCTGCTTTCTTT
CASSSRTGSSAFF
>-|TRBJ2-5|-|TRBV20-1
TGCAGTACTAGTCCGGAAACAGAGACCCAGTACTTC
CSTSPETETQYF
>-|TRBJ2-7|-|TRBV20-1
TGCAGTGCTTGGACACACTCCTACGAGCAGTACTTC
CSAWTHSYEQYF
>-|TRBJ2-7|TRBD1|TRBV28
TGTGCCAGCAACCAACAGGGGGACCGCGACGAGCAGTACTTC
CASNQQGDRDEQYF
>-|TRBJ2-5|TRBD1|TRBV5-1
TGCGCCAGCAGCAAGACAGGGGGCAGCCAAGAGACCCAGTACTTC
CASSKTGGSQETQYF